The rows below give T cell receptor beta chains drawn from one sample of a study of shared T cell receptors in the human thymus. This table comes from immunoSEQ multiplex PCR, and its TCRdb copy is limited to in-frame clones, with some not included. The data hold 600,000 or so clones, with around 87% observed a single time. The data also belong to a second study, concerning human thymus T cells.

What was sequenced was thymocytes. These receptors were obtained from a boy under three years old with a congenital heart defect. Each CDR3 is given with its conserved first and last residue. A D gene is named only where the DNA matches it firmly. Rows may omit the clone size; those that give it use once, few, many or a size class.

abundance,j_gene,v_gene,d_gene,CDR3aa,CDR3nt
.,TRBJ2-3,TRBV5-6,.,CASSSGPDTQYF,TGTGCCAGCAGCTCAGGGCCAGATACGCAGTATTTT
.,TRBJ1-6,TRBV2,TRBD1,CASMEGQGVFNSPLHF,TGTGCCAGCATGGAGGGACAGGGAGTTTTTAATTCACCCCTCCACTTT
once,TRBJ1-2,TRBV4-1,TRBD1,CASSLTDRDYGYTF,TGCGCCAGCAGCCTCACGGACAGGGACTATGGCTACACCTTC
.,TRBJ2-1,TRBV14,TRBD2,CASSQDVGREANEQFF,TGTGCCAGCAGCCAAGACGTAGGGCGGGAGGCCAATGAGCAGTTCTTC
.,TRBJ1-2,TRBV6-1,TRBD1,CASSWTGAPYGYTF,TGTGCCAGCAGTTGGACAGGGGCCCCCTATGGCTACACCTTC
.,TRBJ2-3,TRBV11-1,TRBD2,CASSRITSGSVNTQYF,TGTGCCAGCAGCCGAATCACTAGCGGGAGCGTAAATACGCAGTATTTT
.,TRBJ2-7,TRBV7-8,TRBD1,CASSPNTQTGRPPYEQYF,TGTGCCAGCAGCCCAAATACTCAGACAGGGCGCCCCCCCTACGAGCAGTACTTC
.,TRBJ1-2,TRBV19,TRBD1,CASSICGTGGESMALHGYTF,TGTGCCAGTAGTATTTGCGGGACAGGGGGCGAAAGTATGGCTCTCCATGGCTACACCTTC
.,TRBJ2-3,TRBV30,.,CAWSPRDFTDTQYF,TGTGCCTGGAGTCCCCGTGACTTCACAGATACGCAGTATTTT
.,TRBJ1-2,TRBV4-1,TRBD1,CASSQDGTGRLHGYTF,TGCGCCAGCAGCCAAGATGGGACAGGGAGGCTTCATGGCTACACCTTC